This is a list of T cell receptor beta chains from one sample in a study of blood T cell repertoires in COVID-19. Clones were read by immunoSEQ multiplex PCR, and TCRdb kept only the in-frame ones, dropping some. The sample includes under 300,000 clones, roughly nine tenths of them seen just once. Sequences were obtained from PBMCs or T cells enriched from blood (not recorded which). These receptors came from a human donor in a cohort exposed to, infected with or recovered from COVID-19 (not recorded which). The donor label of this sample is uncertain. CDR3s include the opening cysteine and the closing phenylalanine or tryptophan. D genes are given only for firm matches. Not all rows give a size; the values are once, few, many and, for expanded clones, a class.

d_gene: -; j_gene: TRBJ2-3; abundance: -; v_gene: TRBV19; len: 14; CDR3aa: CASRKERGTDTQYF; CDR3nt: TGTGCCAGTAGAAAGGAGCGGGGCACAGATACGCAGTATTTT
d_gene: -; j_gene: TRBJ2-3; abundance: -; v_gene: TRBV18; len: 16; CDR3aa: CASSPPMGSNTDTQYF; CDR3nt: TGTGCCAGCTCACCACCGATGGGGAGTAACACAGATACGCAGTATTTT
d_gene: TRBD2; j_gene: TRBJ2-2; abundance: -; v_gene: TRBV11-3; len: 16; CDR3aa: CASSFQGLAGTGELFF; CDR3nt: TGTGCCAGCAGCTTCCAAGGACTAGCGGGGACCGGGGAGCTGTTTTTT
d_gene: TRBD1; j_gene: TRBJ1-1; abundance: few; v_gene: TRBV25-1; len: 11; CDR3aa: CASSIWDRAFF; CDR3nt: TGTGCCAGCAGTATCTGGGACAGGGCTTTCTTT
d_gene: -; j_gene: TRBJ1-1; abundance: once; v_gene: TRBV19; len: 14; CDR3aa: CASALDSQNTEAFF; CDR3nt: TGTGCCAGCGCTCTCGACAGCCAGAACACTGAAGCTTTCTTT
d_gene: TRBD1; j_gene: TRBJ1-2; abundance: -; v_gene: TRBV5-4; len: 15; CDR3aa: CASSPPGQGARGYTF; CDR3nt: TGTGCCAGCAGCCCGCCGGGACAGGGGGCTCGGGGCTACACCTTC
d_gene: -; j_gene: TRBJ1-1; abundance: -; v_gene: TRBV14; len: 14; CDR3aa: CASSQFGGVEAAFF; CDR3nt: TGTGCCAGCAGCCAATTCGGGGGAGTTGAGGCGGCTTTCTTT
d_gene: TRBD1; j_gene: TRBJ2-2; abundance: -; v_gene: TRBV24-1; len: 16; CDR3aa: CATSDFGQGGVGELFF; CDR3nt: TGTGCCACCAGTGACTTTGGACAGGGCGGGGTCGGGGAGCTGTTTTTT
d_gene: TRBD1; j_gene: TRBJ2-7; abundance: -; v_gene: TRBV7-2; len: 15; CDR3aa: CASSTLPGQSYEQYF; CDR3nt: TGTGCCAGCAGCACGCTACCGGGACAGTCCTACGAGCAGTACTTC
d_gene: -; j_gene: TRBJ2-7; abundance: -; v_gene: TRBV21-1; len: 12; CDR3aa: CASSPGYCEQYF; CDR3nt: TGTGCCAGCAGCCCAGGGTACTGCGAGCAGTACTTC
d_gene: TRBD1; j_gene: TRBJ2-3; abundance: -; v_gene: TRBV2; len: 13; CDR3aa: CATKRGTGDTQYF; CDR3nt: TGTGCCACCAAGAGGGGGACAGGAGATACGCAGTATTTT
d_gene: -; j_gene: TRBJ1-2; abundance: -; v_gene: TRBV24-1; len: 12; CDR3aa: CATSQGSYGYTF; CDR3nt: TGTGCCACCAGCCAGGGTAGCTATGGCTACACCTTC
d_gene: TRBD1; j_gene: TRBJ1-2; abundance: -; v_gene: TRBV6-6; len: 14; CDR3aa: CASRRGQGNYGYTF; CDR3nt: TGTGCCAGCAGGCGGGGACAGGGTAACTATGGCTACACCTTC
d_gene: TRBD2; j_gene: TRBJ2-7; abundance: -; v_gene: TRBV11-1; len: 15; CDR3aa: CASSPGGDSGYEQYF; CDR3nt: TGTGCCAGCAGCCCCGGGGGGGATTCGGGCTACGAGCAGTACTTC
d_gene: -; j_gene: TRBJ1-3; abundance: -; v_gene: TRBV5-4; len: 14; CDR3aa: CASSLTSNSNTIYF; CDR3nt: TGTGCCAGCAGCTTAACCTCGAATAGTAACACCATATATTTT
d_gene: TRBD2; j_gene: TRBJ2-5; abundance: -; v_gene: TRBV7-9; len: 16; CDR3aa: CASSPRAGGVQETQYF; CDR3nt: TGTGCCAGCAGCCCAAGAGCGGGGGGGGTCCAAGAGACCCAGTACTTC